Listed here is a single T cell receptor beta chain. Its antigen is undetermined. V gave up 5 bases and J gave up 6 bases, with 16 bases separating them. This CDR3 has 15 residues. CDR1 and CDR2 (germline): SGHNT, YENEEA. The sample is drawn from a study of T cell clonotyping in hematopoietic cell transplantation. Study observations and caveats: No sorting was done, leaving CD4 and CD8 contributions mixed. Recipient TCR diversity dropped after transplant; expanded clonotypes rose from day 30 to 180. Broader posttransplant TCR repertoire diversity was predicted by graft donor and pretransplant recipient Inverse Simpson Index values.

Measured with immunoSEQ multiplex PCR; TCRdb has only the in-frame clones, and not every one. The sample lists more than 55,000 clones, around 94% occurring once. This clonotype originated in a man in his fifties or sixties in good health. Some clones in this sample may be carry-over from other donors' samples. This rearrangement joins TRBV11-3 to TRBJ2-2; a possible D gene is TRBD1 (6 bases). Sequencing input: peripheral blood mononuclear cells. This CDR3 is CASSPVTGFPGELFF. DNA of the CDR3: TGTGCCAGCAGCCCCGTAACAGGGTTCCCCGGGGAGCTGTTTTTT. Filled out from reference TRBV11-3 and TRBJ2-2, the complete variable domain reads EAGVVQSPRYKIIEKKQPVAFWCNPISGHNTLYWYLQNLGQGPELLIRYENEEAVDDSQLPKDRFSAERLKGVDSTLKIQPAELGDSAVYLCASSPVTGFPGELFFGEGSRLTVL.